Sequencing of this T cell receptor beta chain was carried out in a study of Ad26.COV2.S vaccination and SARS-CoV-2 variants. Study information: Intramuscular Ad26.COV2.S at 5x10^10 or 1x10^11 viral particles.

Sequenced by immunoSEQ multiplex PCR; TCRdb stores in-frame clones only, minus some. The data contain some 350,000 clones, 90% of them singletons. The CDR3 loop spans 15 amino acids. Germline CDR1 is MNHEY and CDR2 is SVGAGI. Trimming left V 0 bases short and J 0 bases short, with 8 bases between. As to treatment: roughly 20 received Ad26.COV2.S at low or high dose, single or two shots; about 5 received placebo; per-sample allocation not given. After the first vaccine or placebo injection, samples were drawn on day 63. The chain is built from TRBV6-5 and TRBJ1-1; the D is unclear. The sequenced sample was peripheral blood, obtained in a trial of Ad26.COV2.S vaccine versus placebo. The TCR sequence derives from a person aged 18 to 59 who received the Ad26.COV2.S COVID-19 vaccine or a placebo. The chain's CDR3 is CASSYSGVLNTEAFF. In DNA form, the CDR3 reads TGTGCCAGCAGTTACTCTGGGGTTTTGAACACTGAAGCTTTCTTT.